One T cell receptor beta chain is described in this entry. This sample was included in a study of identical twins. CDR3 length: 14 amino acids. V was clipped by 5 bases and J by 8 bases; unmatched bases: 4. Germline V gives CDR1 SGHRS, CDR2 YFSETQ. TCRdb re-analysed the 5' RACE reads in MiXCR, keeping a single row per CDR3 protein. Of 450,000 or so distinct CDR3 sequences in the sample, roughly an eighth were seen once. These data also formed part of another study, on yellow fever vaccine responses in identical twins.

The chain recombines TRBV5-1 with TRBJ2-1; 13 nucleotides match TRBD2. The TCR was taken from a woman aged 18-29 years in good health. Sequenced material: CD4+ T cells sorted from blood. CDR3 coding DNA: TGCGCCAGCAGGACTAGCGGGGGGCAGGATGAGCAGTTCTTC. Its protein is CASRTSGGQDEQFF.